This T cell receptor (beta chain) is from a study of blood T cell repertoires in COVID-19. Study-level background: The samples span acute and convalescent COVID-19 from the United States, Italy and Spain. Sources were T cells, B-cell-depleted T cells, or PBMCs; the material itself was cDNA or gDNA.

The germline V gene encodes CDR1 MNHNY and CDR2 SVGAGI (reference sequence). CDR3 length: 12 residues. The V gene lost 3 bases and the J gene lost 5 bases, with 7 bases spanning the gap. This clone was observed a single time. How the authors handled the data: Amplified reference gene primers provided the basis for estimating nucleated cell counts. Assay used: immunoSEQ multiplex PCR; TCRdb lists only in-frame clones, some missing. D and trimming come from the DNA, and the V and J calls and clone size come from that table. The sample has about 33,000 clones; 75% to 90% are singletons. The sample was peripheral blood. The clonotype comes from a human donor in a cohort sampled during active COVID-19. V and J are TRBV6-6 and TRBJ1-1; D uncertain. CDR3 sequence reads: CASSYMTTEAFF. CDR3 DNA sequence: TGTGCCAGCAGTTATATGACAACTGAAGCTTTCTTT.